This T cell receptor (beta chain) was observed in a study of T cell responses to AZD1222 COVID-19 vaccine. Germline CDR1 SGHTA, CDR2 FQGNSA. The CDR3 contains 13 residues. Trimming took off 1 base at V and 11 bases at J, with 15 bases between the two ends. This table comes from immunoSEQ multiplex PCR, and its TCRdb copy is limited to in-frame clones, with some not included. Of around 58,000 clones detected, roughly nine tenths appear once; the ten largest clones hold about 14%. Sequenced material: peripheral blood, taken 28 days after the second AZD1222 dose. The receptor was derived from an adult who received the AZD1222 COVID-19 vaccine. This chain uses TRBV7-2 with TRBJ2-7, with D possibly TRBD2 on 6 matching bases. DNA of the CDR3: TGTGCCAGCAGCTTAGATTGGGACTCCCCGAAGTACTTC. Protein product: CASSLDWDSPKYF.